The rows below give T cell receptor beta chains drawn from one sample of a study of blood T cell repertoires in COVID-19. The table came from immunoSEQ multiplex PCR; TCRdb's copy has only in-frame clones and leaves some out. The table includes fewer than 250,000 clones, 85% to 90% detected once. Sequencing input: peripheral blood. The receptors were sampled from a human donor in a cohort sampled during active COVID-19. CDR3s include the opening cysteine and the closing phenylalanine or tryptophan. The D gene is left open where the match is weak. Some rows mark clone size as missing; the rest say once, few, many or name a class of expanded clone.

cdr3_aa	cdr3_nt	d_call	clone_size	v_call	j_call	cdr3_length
CASSPRANTGELFF	TGTGCCAGCTCACCACGCGCGAACACCGGGGAGCTGTTTTTT	NA	NA	TRBV18	TRBJ2-2	14
CASLDRGWVYNEQFF	TGTGCCAGCCTTGATAGGGGATGGGTCTACAATGAGCAGTTCTTC	NA	NA	TRBV6-5	TRBJ2-1	15
CASSLGASGTYEQYF	TGTGCCAGCAGCTTAGGGGCTAGCGGAACCTACGAGCAGTACTTC	TRBD2	NA	TRBV7-9	TRBJ2-7	15
CASRAEYNSPLHF	TGTGCCAGCAGGGCAGAATATAATTCACCCCTCCACTTT	NA	NA	TRBV28	TRBJ1-6	13
CASSRSPGQVDTEAFF	TGTGCCAGCTCACGCTCCCCCGGACAGGTAGACACTGAAGCTTTCTTT	TRBD1	NA	TRBV18	TRBJ1-1	16
CASSSLTSGGIDTQYF	TGTGCCAGCAGCTCCTTGACTAGCGGGGGTATAGATACGCAGTATTTT	TRBD2	NA	TRBV11-2	TRBJ2-3	16
CASRDRGGSYEQYF	TGTGCCAGCAGGGACAGGGGAGGTTCCTACGAGCAGTACTTC	TRBD1	NA	TRBV6-5	TRBJ2-7	14
CASSQDRYGDSPLHF	TGTGCCAGCAGCCAAGATCGTTATGGAGACTCACCCCTCCACTTT	NA	NA	TRBV3-1/TRBV3-2	TRBJ1-6	15
CAWSGGRTSSGSNQPQHF	TGTGCCTGGAGTGGGGGCAGAACCTCCTCAGGGAGCAATCAGCCCCAGCATTTT	NA	NA	TRBV30	TRBJ1-5	18
CASSLGRGGTEAFF	TGCGCCAGCAGCTTAGGCAGAGGAGGGACTGAAGCTTTCTTT	NA	NA	TRBV5-1	TRBJ1-1	14
CASSSDQYPGLKGANEKLFF	TGTGCCAGCAGCTCCGACCAATACCCGGGACTCAAAGGGGCTAATGAAAAACTGTTTTTT	NA	NA	TRBV12-1	TRBJ1-4	20
CASSQQDRVGETQYF	TGTGCCAGCAGCCAGCAGGACAGGGTTGGAGAGACCCAGTACTTC	TRBD1	once	TRBV7-2	TRBJ2-5	15
CASSGSRGTNEKLFF	TGTGCCAGCAGTGGTTCCAGGGGAACTAATGAAAAACTGTTTTTT	NA	NA	TRBV2	TRBJ1-4	15
CAAGTGGLNEQFF	TGTGCCGCCGGGACAGGGGGGCTCAATGAGCAGTTCTTC	TRBD1	few	TRBV2	TRBJ2-1	13
CASSRGSGPYNEQFF	TGTGCCAGCAGCCGCGGGAGCGGACCCTACAATGAGCAGTTCTTC	TRBD2	NA	TRBV6-4	TRBJ2-1	15
CASRAGGPSIYEQYF	TGTGCCAGCAGGGCGGGGGGCCCCTCTATCTACGAGCAGTACTTC	TRBD2	NA	TRBV6-6	TRBJ2-7	15
CASEPSPGTSGGDPWTQYF	TGCGCCAGCGAGCCGAGCCCCGGGACTAGCGGGGGCGATCCCTGGACCCAGTACTTC	TRBD2	once	TRBV10-2	TRBJ2-5	19
CASSYADRDKNEQYF	TGTGCCAGCAGTTACGCCGACAGGGACAAAAACGAGCAGTACTTC	TRBD1	NA	TRBV6-5	TRBJ2-7	15
CAWSTGRPNYGYTF	TGTGCCTGGAGCACAGGCCGCCCGAACTATGGCTACACCTTC	NA	NA	TRBV30	TRBJ1-2	14
CASSLAGTSGEYEQYF	TGTGCCAGCAGTTTAGCCGGGACTAGCGGGGAGTACGAGCAGTACTTC	TRBD2	NA	TRBV28	TRBJ2-7	16
CASSLQGLLYEQYF	TGTGCCAGCTCACTACAGGGGCTCCTCTACGAGCAGTACTTC	TRBD1	NA	TRBV18	TRBJ2-7	14
CASSYGGTDTQYF	TGTGCCAGCAGCTATGGAGGAACAGATACGCAGTATTTT	NA	NA	TRBV9	TRBJ2-3	13
CASSIRQGDSPLHF	TGTGCCAGCAGCATAAGACAGGGTGATTCACCCCTCCACTTT	TRBD1	NA	TRBV7-2	TRBJ1-6	14
CASSLQGPESPISYEQYF	TGCGCCAGCAGCCTACAGGGGCCCGAATCTCCTATTTCCTACGAGCAGTACTTC	TRBD1	NA	TRBV4-1	TRBJ2-7	18
CASSAQLAAYNEQFF	TGTGCCAGCAGCGCCCAACTAGCGGCCTACAATGAGCAGTTCTTC	TRBD2	NA	TRBV9	TRBJ2-1	15
CASSFDRVSGYTF	TGTGCCAGCAGTTTTGATCGGGTGAGTGGCTACACCTTC	NA	NA	TRBV12-3/TRBV12-4	TRBJ1-2	13
CASSTGQENIQYF	TGTGCCAGCAGCACGGGACAGGAAAACATTCAGTACTTC	TRBD1	NA	TRBV7-2	TRBJ2-4	13
CASSLGSGGHGTQYF	TGTGCCAGCAGCTTGGGTAGCGGGGGGCATGGGACCCAGTACTTC	TRBD2	NA	TRBV11-2	TRBJ2-5	15
CASSPIQGLYGYTF	TGTGCCAGTAGTCCGATTCAGGGACTCTATGGCTACACCTTC	NA	NA	TRBV19	TRBJ1-2	14
CSASPSGGRPYNEQFF	TGCAGTGCTAGTCCGAGCGGCGGGAGGCCTTACAATGAGCAGTTCTTC	TRBD2	once	TRBV20-1	TRBJ2-1	16
CASSLTDSVARDEQYF	TGTGCCAGCAGCCTAACGGATAGCGTCGCTCGGGACGAGCAGTACTTC	NA	once	TRBV3-1/TRBV3-2	TRBJ2-7	16
CASSVRDRDGYTF	TGTGCCAGTAGTGTCCGGGACAGGGATGGCTACACCTTC	TRBD1	NA	TRBV19	TRBJ1-2	13
CASSIGQGPGETQYF	TGTGCCAGTAGTATTGGGCAGGGTCCTGGAGAGACCCAGTACTTC	NA	NA	TRBV19	TRBJ2-5	15
CASSPGGTGGHEQYF	TGTGCCAGCAGCCCCGGTGGCACAGGGGGCCACGAGCAGTACTTC	TRBD1	once	TRBV9	TRBJ2-7	15
CASSQPDSLYGYTF	TGCGCCAGCAGTCAACCGGACAGTCTCTATGGCTACACCTTC	NA	NA	TRBV4-1	TRBJ1-2	14
CASTQGGTEYGYTF	TGCGCCAGCACCCAAGGGGGGACAGAATATGGCTACACCTTC	TRBD1	once	TRBV10-1	TRBJ1-2	14
CASSDSTRDNSPLHF	TGTGCCAGCAGCGACAGTACCAGGGATAATTCACCCCTCCACTTT	NA	once	TRBV28	TRBJ1-6	15
CASNRRGEKLFF	TGTGCCAGCAATCGACGAGGCGAAAAACTGTTTTTT	NA	NA	TRBV6-4	TRBJ1-4	12
CASSSSSGSPIAYNEQFF	TGTGCCAGCAGCTCCTCTAGCGGGAGTCCAATCGCCTACAATGAGCAGTTCTTC	TRBD2	NA	TRBV7-6	TRBJ2-1	18
CASSRGGQGASYTF	TGTGCCAGCAGCCGTGGGGGACAGGGGGCTAGCTACACCTTC	TRBD1	NA	TRBV7-2	TRBJ1-2	14
CASTPTGTDTDTQYF	TGTGCCAGCACCCCCACCGGGACAGACACAGATACGCAGTATTTT	TRBD1	NA	TRBV11-3	TRBJ2-3	15
CASSEAVGNTEAFF	TGTGCCAGCAGTGAAGCGGTCGGGAACACTGAAGCTTTCTTT	NA	NA	TRBV6-1	TRBJ1-1	14
CASQNIGTMQFF	TGTGCCAGCCAAAATATCGGGACTATGCAGTTCTTC	TRBD2	NA	TRBV27	TRBJ2-1	12
CASSLRGLIYSGANVLTF	TGTGCCAGCAGCCTGCGGGGACTGATATACTCTGGGGCCAACGTCCTGACTTTC	NA	NA	TRBV7-2	TRBJ2-6	18
CASSFGTGQAGANVLTF	TGTGCCAGCAGCTTTGGGACAGGGCAGGCTGGGGCCAACGTCCTGACTTTC	TRBD1	once	TRBV5-6	TRBJ2-6	17
CASSYLLGLAGEEDTQYF	TGTGCCAGCAGTTACCTCCTCGGACTAGCGGGAGAGGAGGATACGCAGTATTTT	TRBD2	NA	TRBV6-2/TRBV6-3	TRBJ2-3	18
CASSDPGDTDTQYF	TGTGCCAGCAGTGACCCGGGAGACACAGATACGCAGTATTTT	NA	once	TRBV2	TRBJ2-3	14
CASSFMGGLVKNEQFF	TGTGCCAGCAGCTTTATGGGAGGATTGGTAAAGAATGAGCAGTTCTTC	NA	NA	TRBV5-4	TRBJ2-1	16
CASSEGGIYNSPLHF	TGTGCCAGCAGTGAGGGGGGGATCTATAATTCACCCCTCCACTTT	NA	NA	TRBV2	TRBJ1-6	15
CASSKGLREQFF	TGTGCCAGCAGCAAGGGGCTGCGGGAGCAGTTCTTC	NA	NA	TRBV21-1	TRBJ2-1	12
CASRRRLAGISSTDTQYF	TGTGCCAGCAGACGGAGACTAGCGGGCATATCTAGCACAGATACGCAGTATTTT	TRBD2	NA	TRBV7-2	TRBJ2-3	18
CASSPGRDTEAFF	TGCGCCAGCAGCCCCGGGAGGGACACTGAAGCTTTCTTT	NA	NA	TRBV5-1	TRBJ1-1	13
CASSSTAGVLQYF	TGTGCCAGCAGCTCCACTGCGGGAGTGTTACAGTACTTC	TRBD2	NA	TRBV7-9	TRBJ2-7	13
CASSSRRTGELFF	TGTGCCAGCAGTTCCCGTCGTACCGGGGAGCTGTTTTTT	NA	NA	TRBV28	TRBJ2-2	13
CASSLVGTGGSRTGELFF	TGTGCCAGCAGTCTTGTAGGGACAGGGGGCTCTCGCACCGGGGAGCTGTTTTTT	TRBD1	NA	TRBV28	TRBJ2-2	18